The clone carrying this TCR beta chain has a handful of counts. Its antigen is currently unknown. TCRdb itself ran the reads through MiXCR, one entry per CDR3 protein. This repertoire shows some 500,000 distinct CDR3 sequences, 35% to 50% found once; its top ten account for around 48%. This sample was included in a study of T cell repertoires in cytomegalovirus infection. Germline loops: CDR1 DFQATT, CDR2 SNEGSKA (reference sequence). The ends lost 6 bases at V and 3 bases at J; junction bases unmatched: 8. CDR3 size: 13 residues. Study-level results: In two of eight donors, the top clonotype was HLA-C-restricted CMV-specific.

This specimen was cultured PBMCs, taken from culture after CMV antigen stimulation. The V gene is TRBV20-1, the J gene TRBJ2-7, with 7 positions matching TRBD2. This TCR was sampled from a human donor in good health (CMV status not recorded). Some clones in this sample may be carry-over from other donors' samples. The CDR3 DNA reads as TGCAGTGCAACCCCGAGCGGGAACTACGAGCAGTACTTC. Translated, it gives CSATPSGNYEQYF.